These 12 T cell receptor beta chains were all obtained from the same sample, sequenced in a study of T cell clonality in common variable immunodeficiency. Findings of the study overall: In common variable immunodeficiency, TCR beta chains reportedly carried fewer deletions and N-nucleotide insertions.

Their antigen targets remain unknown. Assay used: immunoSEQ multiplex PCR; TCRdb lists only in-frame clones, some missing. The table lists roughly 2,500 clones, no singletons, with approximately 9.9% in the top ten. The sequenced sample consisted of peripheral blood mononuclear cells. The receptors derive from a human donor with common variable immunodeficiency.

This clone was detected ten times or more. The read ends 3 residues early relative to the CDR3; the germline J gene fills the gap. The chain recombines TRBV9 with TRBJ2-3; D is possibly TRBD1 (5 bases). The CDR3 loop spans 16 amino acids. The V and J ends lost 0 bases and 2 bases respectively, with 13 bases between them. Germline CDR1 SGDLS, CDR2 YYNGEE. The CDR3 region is CASSVGGNRNTDTQYF. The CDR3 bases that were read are TGTGCCAGCAGCGTAGGTGGAAACAGGAACACAGATACG.

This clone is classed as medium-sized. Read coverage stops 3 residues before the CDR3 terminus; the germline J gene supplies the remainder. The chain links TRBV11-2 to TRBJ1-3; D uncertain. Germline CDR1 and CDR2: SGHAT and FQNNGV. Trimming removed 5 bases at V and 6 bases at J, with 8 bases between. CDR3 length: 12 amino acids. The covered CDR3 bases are TGTGCCAGCAGCGACATTACAAACACC. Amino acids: CASSDITNT. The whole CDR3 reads CASSDITNTIYF.

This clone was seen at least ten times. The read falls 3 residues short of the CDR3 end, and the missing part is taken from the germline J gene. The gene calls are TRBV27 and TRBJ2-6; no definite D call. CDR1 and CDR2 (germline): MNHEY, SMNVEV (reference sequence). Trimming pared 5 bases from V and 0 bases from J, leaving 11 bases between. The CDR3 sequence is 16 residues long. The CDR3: CASSNQLFSGANVLTF. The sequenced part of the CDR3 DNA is TGTGCCAGCAGTAACCAACTATTCTCTGGGGCCAACGTC.

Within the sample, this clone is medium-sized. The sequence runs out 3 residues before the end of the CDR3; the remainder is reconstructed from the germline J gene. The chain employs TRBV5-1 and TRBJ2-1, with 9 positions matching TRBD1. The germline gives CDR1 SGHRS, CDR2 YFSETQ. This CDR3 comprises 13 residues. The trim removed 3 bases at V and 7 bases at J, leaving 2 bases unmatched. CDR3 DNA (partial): TGCGCCAGCAGCTGGACAGGGGCAAATGAG. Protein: CASSWTGANE. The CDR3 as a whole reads CASSWTGANEQFF.

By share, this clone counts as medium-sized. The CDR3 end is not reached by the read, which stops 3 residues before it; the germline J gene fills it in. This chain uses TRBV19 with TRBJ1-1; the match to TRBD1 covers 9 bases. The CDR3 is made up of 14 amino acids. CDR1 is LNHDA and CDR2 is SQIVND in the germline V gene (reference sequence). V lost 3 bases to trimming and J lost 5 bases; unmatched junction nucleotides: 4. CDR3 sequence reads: CASSMGTGRTEAFF. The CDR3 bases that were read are TGTGCCAGTAGTATGGGGACAGGGAGGACTGAA.

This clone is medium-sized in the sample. CDR3 loop: CASSHGQVYGYTF. CDR3 bases read: TGCGCCAGCAGCCACGGACAGGTCTATGGC. The rearrangement joins TRBV5-1 to TRBJ1-2, with TRBD1 identical over 7 bases. Sequencing ends 3 residues short of the CDR3 end; the germline J gene provides the rest. Losses at the gene ends were 4 bases for V and 4 bases for J; bases not matched to a gene: 4. This CDR3 spans 13 amino acids. The V gene's germline CDR1 is SGHRS and CDR2 YFSETQ. The full variable domain, completed using reference TRBV5-1 and TRBJ1-2, is KAGVTQTPRYLIKTRGQQVTLSCSPISGHRSVSWYQQTPGQGLQFLFEYFSETQRNKGNFPGRFSGRQFSNSRSEMNVSTLELGDSALYLCASSHGQVYGYTFGSGTRLTVV.

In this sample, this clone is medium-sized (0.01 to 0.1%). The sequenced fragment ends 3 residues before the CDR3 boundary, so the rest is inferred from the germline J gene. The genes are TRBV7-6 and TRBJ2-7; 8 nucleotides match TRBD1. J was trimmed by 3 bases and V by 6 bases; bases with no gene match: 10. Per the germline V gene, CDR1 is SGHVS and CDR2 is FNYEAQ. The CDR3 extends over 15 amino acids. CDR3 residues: CASSRRTGLSYEQYF. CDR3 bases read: TGTGCCAGCAGTCGTAGGACAGGGCTTAGCTACGAG.

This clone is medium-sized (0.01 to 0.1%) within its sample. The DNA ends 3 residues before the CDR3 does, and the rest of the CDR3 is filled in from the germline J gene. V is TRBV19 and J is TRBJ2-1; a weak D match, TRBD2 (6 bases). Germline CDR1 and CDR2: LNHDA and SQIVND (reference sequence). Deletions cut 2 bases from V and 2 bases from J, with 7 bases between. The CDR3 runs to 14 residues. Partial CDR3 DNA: TGTGCCAGTAGTATACGCGGGGCCTACAATGAG. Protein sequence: CASSIRGAYNE. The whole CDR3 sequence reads CASSIRGAYNEQFF.

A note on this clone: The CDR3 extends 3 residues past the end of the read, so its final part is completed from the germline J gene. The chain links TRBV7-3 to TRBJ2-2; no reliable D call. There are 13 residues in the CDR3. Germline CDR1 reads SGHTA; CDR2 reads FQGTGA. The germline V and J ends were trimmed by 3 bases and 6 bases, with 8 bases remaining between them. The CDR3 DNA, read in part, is TGTGCCAGCAGCTTGTCTTATGCCGGGGAG. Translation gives CASSLSYAGE. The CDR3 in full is CASSLSYAGELFF.

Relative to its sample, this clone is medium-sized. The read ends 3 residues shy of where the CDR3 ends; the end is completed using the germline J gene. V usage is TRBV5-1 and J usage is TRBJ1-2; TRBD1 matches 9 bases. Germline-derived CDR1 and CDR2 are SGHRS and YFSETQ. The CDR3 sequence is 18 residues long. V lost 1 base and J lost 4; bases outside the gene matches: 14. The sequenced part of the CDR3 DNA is TGCGCCAGCAGCTTGACTACCGGGACAGGGAACCCATTCTATGGC. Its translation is CASSLTTGTGNPFYG. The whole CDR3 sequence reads CASSLTTGTGNPFYGYTF.

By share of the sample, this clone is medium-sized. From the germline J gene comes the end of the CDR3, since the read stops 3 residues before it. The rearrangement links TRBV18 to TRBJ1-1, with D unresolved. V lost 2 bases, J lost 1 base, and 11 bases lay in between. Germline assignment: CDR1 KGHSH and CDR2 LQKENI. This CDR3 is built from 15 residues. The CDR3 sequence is CASSPGAAANTEAFF. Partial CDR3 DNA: TGTGCCAGCTCACCAGGCGCGGCAGCGAACACTGAA.

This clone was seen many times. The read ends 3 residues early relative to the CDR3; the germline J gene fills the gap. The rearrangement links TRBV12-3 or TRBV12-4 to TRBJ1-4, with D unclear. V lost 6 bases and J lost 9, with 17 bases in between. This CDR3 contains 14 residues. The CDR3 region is CASRLDRITKKLFF. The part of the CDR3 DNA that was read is TGTGCCAGCAGACTAGACCGGATTACCAAAAAA.